These 20 T cell receptor beta chains share one sample of origin, sequenced in a study of neoadjuvant anti-PD-1 for oral cavity cancer. TCRdb keeps only in-frame clones here, not all; method: immunoSEQ multiplex PCR. The sample contains 6,500 to 7,500 clones, approximately 45% of which appear only once. The sample was tumor tissue, taken before nivolumab (anti-PD-1) treatment. The receptor source for this set is a person between 40 and 85 years old with oral cavity squamous cell carcinoma.

V usage is TRBV27 and J usage is TRBJ1-5; D is possibly TRBD1 (5 bases). CDR3 length equals 17 residues. V lost 2 bases and J lost 3, with 17 bases in between. Germline values: CDR1 MNHEY, CDR2 SMNVEV (reference sequence). The CDR3 coding sequence is TGTGCCAGCAGTTTAGTAGCCAGGGAGAAGTTCAATCAGCCCCAGCATTTT. This encodes CASSLVAREKFNQPQHF.

The CDR3 nucleotides are TGTGCCAGCAGCCCGGGGGTTCGACCCCTCCACTTT. As protein: CASSPGVRPLHF. This sequence joins TRBV7-3 and TRBJ1-6, with D perhaps matching TRBD1 (5 bases). V lost 5 bases, J lost 12 bases, and 11 bases lay in between. This CDR3 is built from 12 residues. Germline lookup yields CDR1 SGHTA and CDR2 FQGTGA. The full variable domain, completed using reference TRBV7-3 and TRBJ1-6, is GAGVSQTPSNKVTEKGKYVELRCDPISGHTALYWYRQSLGQGPEFLIYFQGTGAADDSGLPNDRFFAVRPEGSVSTLKIQRTERGDSAVYLCASSPGVRPLHFGNGTRLTVT.

This clone was observed a few times. The rearrangement links TRBV11-3 to TRBJ2-3; D remains ambiguous. The V end was cut by 1 base, the J end by 4 bases, with 9 bases between. Looked up from germline, CDR1 is SGHNT and CDR2 is YENEEA. The CDR3 sequence is 14 residues long. This CDR3 is CASSLGGRSDTQYF. The DNA for the CDR3 is TGTGCCAGCAGCTTAGGCGGACGGTCAGATACGCAGTATTTT.

This clone was counted a few times. V gene TRBV6-1 combines with J gene TRBJ1-6; D possibly corresponds to TRBD1 (5 bases). V lost 2 bases, J lost 1 base, and 9 bases lay in between. Germline CDR1 MNHNS, CDR2 SASEGT. The CDR3 extends over 16 amino acids. CDR3 amino acids: CASSEWGSSYNSPLHF. CDR3 bases: TGTGCCAGCAGTGAATGGGGCAGTTCCTATAATTCACCCCTCCACTTT.

The chain couples TRBV12-5 to TRBJ1-2; 7 bases match TRBD1. Unmatched junction bases numbered 10, after V lost 7 bases and J lost 5 bases. The CDR3 runs to 14 residues. Germline V gene sequence: CDR1 LGHNT, CDR2 FRNRAP. CDR3 in amino acids: CASERDRAPYGYTF. The CDR3 DNA reads TGTGCTAGTGAAAGAGACAGGGCTCCTTATGGCTACACCTTC.

The V call is TRBV5-4, the J call TRBJ1-2; 7 positions match TRBD1. There are 16 residues in the CDR3. J gave up 4 bases and V 1 base, and 10 bases lay outside the gene matches. CDR1 is SGHNT and CDR2 is YYREEE in the germline V gene (reference sequence). The CDR3 here is CASSLHRQGGGYGYTF. CDR3 DNA sequence: TGTGCCAGCAGCTTGCATAGGCAGGGGGGGGGCTATGGCTACACCTTC.

The chain has TRBV19 and TRBJ2-5; perhaps D is TRBD1 or TRBD2 (5 bases each). CDR3 length: 15 amino acids. The V gene's germline CDR1 is LNHDA and CDR2 SQIVND (reference sequence). V lost 4 bases to trimming and J lost 3 bases, with 15 bases between them. The CDR3 sequence is CASSNRPGLEETQYF. In nucleotides, the CDR3 is TGTGCCAGTAGTAACCGCCCGGGGCTAGAAGAGACCCAGTACTTC.

The chain uses TRBV28 and TRBJ1-5; D gene ambiguous. With 2 bases removed from V and 0 bases from J, the gap between germline ends came to 5 bases. Per the germline V gene, CDR1 is MDHEN and CDR2 is SYDVKM. This CDR3 has 14 residues. The CDR3 nucleotides read TGTGCCAGCAGTTTACCAGCTAGCAATCAGCCCCAGCATTTT. This gives the protein CASSLPASNQPQHF.

The chain joins TRBV9 to TRBJ1-3; TRBD1 might be the D (6 bases). V was pared by 4 bases and J by 2 bases, with 16 bases between. Germline CDR1 SGDLS, CDR2 YYNGEE. The CDR3 has 16 amino acids. The CDR3 reads CASSRAVGGPGNTIYF. In nucleotides, the CDR3 is TGTGCCAGCAGCCGAGCAGTAGGGGGTCCTGGAAACACCATATATTTT.

There are a few counts of this clone. The rearrangement joins TRBV5-4 to TRBJ2-3, with D possibly TRBD2 on 5 matching bases. V gave up 4 bases and J gave up 3 bases, with 9 bases separating them. The germline V gene encodes CDR1 SGHNT and CDR2 YYREEE (reference sequence). The CDR3 is made up of 13 amino acids. CDR3 sequence reads: CASSSTRTDTQYF. DNA for the CDR3: TGTGCCAGCAGCAGCACTAGGACAGATACGCAGTATTTT.

In this sample, this clone turned up once. This chain links TRBV6-5 with TRBJ2-7; possible D gene TRBD1, 5 bases. The CDR3 sequence is 16 residues long. Per the germline V gene, CDR1 is MNHEY and CDR2 is SVGAGI. Between the trimmed V and J ends, which lost 2 bases and 2 bases, there was a span of 16 bases. Here the CDR3 reads CASSYIRTRAPYEQYF. DNA for the CDR3: TGTGCCAGCAGTTACATAAGGACCAGGGCCCCCTACGAGCAGTACTTC.

In this sample, this clone turned up once. Here the CDR3 DNA reads TGTGCCAGCAGCTTATCAGGGATATCTGCCGGGGCCAACGTCCTGACTTTC. Amino acid sequence: CASSLSGISAGANVLTF. The V call is TRBV7-8, the J call TRBJ2-6, with a tentative D call TRBD1 (5 bases). The CDR3 contains 17 residues. Trimming cost V 2 bases and J 4 bases, with 15 bases left between them. The V gene's germline CDR1 is SGHVS and CDR2 FQNEAQ.

This chain joins TRBV10-3 and TRBJ2-7, with D perhaps TRBD2 (5 bases). The CDR3 is made up of 14 amino acids. Trimming removed 5 bases from V and 6 bases from J, with 17 bases in between. The germline gives CDR1 ENHRY, CDR2 SYGVKD. CDR3 sequence: CAISPRGIPIEQYF. The DNA for the CDR3 is TGTGCCATCAGTCCGAGAGGGATCCCAATCGAGCAGTACTTC.

CDR3 sequence reads: CATKPKTGFNEKLFF. DNA of the CDR3: TGTGCCACCAAACCTAAGACAGGGTTTAATGAAAAACTGTTTTTT. The V call is TRBV28, the J call TRBJ1-4, with 7 bases fitting TRBD1. The CDR3 extends over 15 amino acids. V was pared by 10 bases and J by 4 bases, with 12 bases of the junction left unmatched. Germline CDR1 is MDHEN and CDR2 is SYDVKM.

The count of this clone is one. The chain has TRBV4-2 and TRBJ1-5; TRBD1 might be the D (6 bases). The CDR3 consists of 17 residues. Trimming left V 0 bases short and J 5 bases short, with 17 bases between. Germline V gene lookup returns CDR1 LGHNA and CDR2 YNFKEQ. CDR3 DNA sequence: TGTGCCAGCAGCCAAGATAGGGGTAGGGGGGGGGATCAGCCCCAGCATTTT. Translating it yields CASSQDRGRGGDQPQHF.

This chain uses TRBV10-3 with TRBJ1-1; tentatively, D is TRBD1 (6 bases). The V end lost 10 bases, the J end lost 0 bases, and 18 bases lay between the germline ends. Per the germline V gene, CDR1 is ENHRY and CDR2 is SYGVKD. The CDR3 contains 15 residues. CDR3 in DNA: TGTGCCAGCAATCAGGGAGGGGGTATGAACACTGAAGCTTTCTTT. This sequence encodes CASNQGGGMNTEAFF.

The V call is TRBV7-8, the J call TRBJ1-2; tentatively, D is TRBD1 (5 bases). This CDR3 is built from 13 residues. The germline V gene has CDR1 SGHVS and CDR2 FQNEAQ. V lost 5 bases and J lost 1, with 8 bases in between. The CDR3, as DNA: TGTGCCAGCAGCCCGGGGCTTAACTATGGCTACACCTTC. Translation: CASSPGLNYGYTF.

V is TRBV7-9 and J is TRBJ1-6; possibly TRBD1 for D (5 bases). This CDR3 contains 13 residues. Trimming cost V 3 bases and J 7 bases, with 7 bases left between them. Germline lookup yields CDR1 SEHNR and CDR2 FQNEAQ (reference sequence). CDR3 nucleotide sequence: TGTGCCAGCAGCTTCGAGGGGAATTCACCCCTCCACTTT. Translation: CASSFEGNSPLHF. Complete variable domain (other parts from reference TRBV7-9 and TRBJ1-6): DTGVSQNPRHKITKRGQNVTFRCDPISEHNRLYWYRQTLGQGPEFLTYFQNEAQLEKSRLLSDRFSAERPKGSFSTLEIQRTEQGDSAMYLCASSFEGNSPLHFGNGTRLTVT.

This chain uses TRBV5-1 with TRBJ2-6, with 7 bases lining up with TRBD2. Trimming took 1 base from V and 0 from J; bases not matched to a gene: 7. This CDR3 region has 18 residues. The germline V gene encodes CDR1 SGHRS and CDR2 YFSETQ. CDR3 DNA: TGCGCCAGCAGCTTGTCTTCGGGCGGGGGCTCTGGGGCCAACGTCCTGACTTTC. Protein sequence: CASSLSSGGGSGANVLTF.

The CDR3 bases are TGTGCCAGCAGTTACGGTGGCGAGCAGTACTTC. This translates into CASSYGGEQYF. The chain carries TRBV6-5 and TRBJ2-7; D is uncertain. Looked up from germline, CDR1 is MNHEY and CDR2 is SVGAGI. The CDR3 is 11 residues long. V lost 2 bases, J lost 6 bases, and 5 bases lay in between.